This T cell receptor beta chain was observed in a study of CD8 T cells in Susac syndrome. The authors carried out high-throughput sequencing of TCR beta. They applied it to CD8+ and CD4+ T cells obtained from blood. TEMRA cells were FACS-enriched, with CD8+ and CD4+ T cells isolated negatively. An amount of RNA that ranged from roughly 0.5 to 1 ug was reverse transcribed with random hexamers. The CDR3 of TCR beta was amplified by immunoSEQ multiplex PCR across 54 Vbeta and 13 Jbeta. MiXCR, run by TCRdb on the immunoSEQ multiplex PCR reads, gives a single entry per CDR3 protein. The sample yields just over 300,000 distinct CDR3 sequences, about 91% seen once. The CDR3 length is 10 residues. CDR1 and CDR2 (germline): MDHEN, SYDVKM. Trimming stripped 3 bases from V and 10 bases from J, with 4 bases between.

The receptor was isolated from a human donor with multiple sclerosis. Sequenced input: CD4+ T cells from PBMCs. The gene calls are TRBV28 and TRBJ2-1, with D uncertain. Here the CDR3 DNA reads TGTGCCAGCAGTTTTCGGGAGCAGTTCTTC. This codes for CASSFREQFF.